This TCR beta chain derives from a study of T cell responses to AZD1222 COVID-19 vaccine. Study conclusions and caveats: Only after the peak T cell response were repertoires sampled.

Worth noting for this clone: Its antigen is still unknown.

Clones were sequenced by immunoSEQ multiplex PCR, and TCRdb holds only the in-frame ones, with some missing. The sample lists 130,000 or so clones, about 93% occurring once. Germline V gene lookup returns CDR1 LNHDA and CDR2 SQIVND (reference sequence). This CDR3 contains 15 residues. Trimming removed 1 base at V and 0 bases at J, with 8 bases between. The V gene is TRBV19, the J gene TRBJ2-3, with D perhaps matching TRBD2 (6 bases). The sequenced sample was peripheral blood, obtained on day 0 of AZD1222 vaccination. The TCR was taken from an adult in good health. The CDR3 sequence is CASSIGTTSTDTQYF. Written as DNA, the CDR3 is TGTGCCAGTAGTATAGGGACTACTAGCACAGATACGCAGTATTTT.